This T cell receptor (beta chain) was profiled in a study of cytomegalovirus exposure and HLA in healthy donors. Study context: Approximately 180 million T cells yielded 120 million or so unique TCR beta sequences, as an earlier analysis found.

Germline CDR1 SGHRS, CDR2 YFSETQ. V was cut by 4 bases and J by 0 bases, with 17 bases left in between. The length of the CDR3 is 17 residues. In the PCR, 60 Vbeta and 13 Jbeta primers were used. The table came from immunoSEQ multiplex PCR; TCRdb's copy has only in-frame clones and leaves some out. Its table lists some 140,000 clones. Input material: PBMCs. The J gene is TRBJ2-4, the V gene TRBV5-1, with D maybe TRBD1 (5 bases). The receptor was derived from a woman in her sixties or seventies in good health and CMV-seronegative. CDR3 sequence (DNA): TGCGCCAGCAGCCAGTTCTTAAGGGGTCCAGCCAAAAACATTCAGTACTTC. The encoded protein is CASSQFLRGPAKNIQYF. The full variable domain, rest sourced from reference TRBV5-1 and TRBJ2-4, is KAGVTQTPRYLIKTRGQQVTLSCSPISGHRSVSWYQQTPGQGLQFLFEYFSETQRNKGNFPGRFSGRQFSNSRSEMNVSTLELGDSALYLCASSQFLRGPAKNIQYFGAGTRLSVL.